The rows below give T cell receptor beta chains drawn from one sample of a study of spatial heterogeneity in lung cancer. MiXCR, run by TCRdb on the 5' RACE reads, gives a single entry per CDR3 protein. The data hold 40,000 to 50,000 distinct CDR3 sequences, with 7.5% to 9% observed a single time. The sequences come from PBMCs, collected at surgery. Source of these receptors: a female donor with early-stage non-small cell lung cancer. Each CDR3 is given with its conserved first and last residue. The D gene is left open where the match is weak. Size values are once, few and many counts, or a class for expanded clones, and some rows have none.

cdr3_nt cdr3_aa clone_size v_call d_call j_call
TGCGCCAGCAGACTTTACTCGGGGGAGGAGACCCAGTACTTC CASRLYSGEETQYF - TRBV4-3 - TRBJ2-5
TGTGCCAGCAGCCTCGTCGACAGGGGGCGCAGGAATGAGCAGTTCTTC CASSLVDRGRRNEQFF few TRBV7-2 TRBD1 TRBJ2-1
TGTGCCAGCAGCCAAGGACATCGAGGAACTGAAGCTTTCTTT CASSQGHRGTEAFF many TRBV3-1 - TRBJ1-1
TGTGCCAGCAGTGAAGCAGCCAGCCATCAGCCCCAGCATTTT CASSEAASHQPQHF many TRBV6-1 - TRBJ1-5
TGTGCCAGCAGCTCTCTAGCGGGCGGACCCTACGAGCAGTACTTC CASSSLAGGPYEQYF few TRBV7-2 TRBD2 TRBJ2-7
TGTGCCAGCAGCTCCGGGGGTGAAGCTTTCTTT CASSSGGEAFF few TRBV7-8 - TRBJ1-1
TGCAGTGCTAGAGGAGCGGGGACAGGGCAAGAGACCCAGTACTTC CSARGAGTGQETQYF few TRBV20-1 TRBD1 TRBJ2-5
TGCAGCGTTGTCAGAAGGACCTACAATGAGCAGTTCTTC CSVVRRTYNEQFF many TRBV29-1 - TRBJ2-1
TGTGCCAGCGAGGGACACAGGGAGGGGGAGCAGTTCTTC CASEGHREGEQFF many TRBV2 - TRBJ2-1
TGTGCCAGTAGTATCGGGACCACAGTGGAGCAGTACTTC CASSIGTTVEQYF many TRBV19 - TRBJ2-7
TGTGCCAGCAGTTACTCGTTTCAGGGCACTGGGGCCAACGTCCTGACTTTC CASSYSFQGTGANVLTF - TRBV6-2/TRBV6-3 - TRBJ2-6
TGCGCCAGCAGCCAAGACGGGACAGCTAATGAAAAACTGTTTTTT CASSQDGTANEKLFF many TRBV4-3 TRBD1 TRBJ1-4
TGCGCCAGCAGCCAAGGGACAGGGGGCGCTGGGGCCAACGTCCTGACTTTC CASSQGTGGAGANVLTF few TRBV4-3 TRBD1 TRBJ2-6
TGTGCCAGCAGTTTAGCAGGGGGCTCGGGCAATCAGCCCCAGCATTTT CASSLAGGSGNQPQHF - TRBV12-3/TRBV12-4 TRBD1 TRBJ1-5
TGTGCCAGCAGTCCCGGGACAGCAAATCAGCCCCAGCATTTT CASSPGTANQPQHF - TRBV6-2/TRBV6-3 TRBD1 TRBJ1-5
TGTGCCAGCAGCAGGGGACTTGAGGGCGAGCAGTACTTC CASSRGLEGEQYF - TRBV5-4 - TRBJ2-7
TGTGCCAGCAGCTCGGGACTAGCGGGGTCCTACGAGCAGTACTTC CASSSGLAGSYEQYF few TRBV5-4 TRBD2 TRBJ2-7
TGTGCCAGCAGCCTTAGCGGGGGGAATCAAGAGACCCAGTACTTC CASSLSGGNQETQYF few TRBV7-2 TRBD2 TRBJ2-5
TGTGCCAGCCGCGTCAGCTCCTACAATGAGCAGTTCTTC CASRVSSYNEQFF few TRBV6-1 - TRBJ2-1
TGTGCCAGCAGCTTAACCATCCCGGGACAGGGTCTTCTTGGCTACACCTTC CASSLTIPGQGLLGYTF many TRBV5-4 TRBD1 TRBJ1-2
TGTGCCAGCAGCTTAGCCGGGCCCACAGGGAAGTGGAGCTATGGCTACACCTTC CASSLAGPTGKWSYGYTF many TRBV7-8 - TRBJ1-2
TGTGCCAGCAGCTTGGGGGGGGACCTGATGAATGAGCAGTTCTTC CASSLGGDLMNEQFF few TRBV7-2 TRBD2 TRBJ2-1
TGTGCCAGCAGTCAGGTGCTGAGCTCCTACGAGCAGTACTTC CASSQVLSSYEQYF many TRBV28 - TRBJ2-7
TGCGCCAGCAGCCAGTCGGGGACCGGGGCCAACGTCCTGACTTTC CASSQSGTGANVLTF - TRBV4-3 - TRBJ2-6
TGTGCCAGCAGCTTAAGATTAGAGACCCAGTACTTC CASSLRLETQYF few TRBV7-2 - TRBJ2-5
TGTGCCAGCAGCTTTTTTCATCCGGGGGCGGGGAGTGAGCAGTTCTTC CASSFFHPGAGSEQFF many TRBV11-2 - TRBJ2-1
TGTGCCAGCAGCTTGGCGGGAGGCCAGACCTACGAGCAGTACTTC CASSLAGGQTYEQYF many TRBV5-5 TRBD2 TRBJ2-7
TGTGCCAGCAGTTTCCATTTAGGCGAGCAGTACTTC CASSFHLGEQYF - TRBV12-3/TRBV12-4 - TRBJ2-7
TGCGCCAGCAGGGACAGCTTGAGAAACCAGTACTTC CASRDSLRNQYF many TRBV10-2 - TRBJ2-5
TGTGCCAGCAGCGGCAACCGGGCCCACAATGAGCAGTTCTTC CASSGNRAHNEQFF few TRBV7-2 - TRBJ2-1
TGCAGCGTTGTTCGACAGCCCAACTCCTACGAGCAGTACTTC CSVVRQPNSYEQYF many TRBV29-1 - TRBJ2-7
TGCAGTGTGGTTAGCGGGGGCTCCTACGAGCAGTACTTC CSVVSGGSYEQYF many TRBV20-1 TRBD2 TRBJ2-7
TGCAGTGCTATCATAGACAGCCCCTGGGGCTACACCTTC CSAIIDSPWGYTF - TRBV20-1 - TRBJ1-2
TGCAGTGCTAGAGAATCGACTAGTCCGACCCAGTACTTC CSARESTSPTQYF many TRBV20-1 - TRBJ2-5
TGTGCCAGTTCGCGGACAGGGGACACAGATACGCAGTATTTT CASSRTGDTDTQYF many TRBV19 TRBD1 TRBJ2-3
TGTGCCAGCAGCCAGGTCCTAGCGGGGGGCCAGGAGACCCAGTACTTC CASSQVLAGGQETQYF few TRBV9 TRBD2 TRBJ2-5
TGTGCCAGCAGCTTAGCAGGGGCGAATTACTCACCCCTCCACTTT CASSLAGANYSPLHF many TRBV7-2 - TRBJ1-6
TGTGCCAGTTGCGGGGGCATTTCGTTCAATGAGCAGTTCTTC CASCGGISFNEQFF - TRBV19 - TRBJ2-1
TGTGCCAGCAGTTTACCGGCAGGTTCCGAGCAGTACTTC CASSLPAGSEQYF many TRBV7-2 - TRBJ2-7
TGTGCCAGCAGCGGAAGCCTTGGCAATGAGCAGTTCTTC CASSGSLGNEQFF few TRBV7-2 - TRBJ2-1